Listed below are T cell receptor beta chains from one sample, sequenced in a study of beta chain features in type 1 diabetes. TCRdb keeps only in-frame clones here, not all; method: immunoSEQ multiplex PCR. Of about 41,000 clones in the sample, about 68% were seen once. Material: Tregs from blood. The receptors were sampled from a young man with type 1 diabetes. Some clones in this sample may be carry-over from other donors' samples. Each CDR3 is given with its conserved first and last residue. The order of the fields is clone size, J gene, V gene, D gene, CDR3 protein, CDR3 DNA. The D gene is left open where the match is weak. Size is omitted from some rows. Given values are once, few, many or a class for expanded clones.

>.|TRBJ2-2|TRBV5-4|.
CASSPGTPGTGELFF
TGTGCCAGCAGCCCAGGGACACCTGGAACCGGGGAGCTGTTTTTT
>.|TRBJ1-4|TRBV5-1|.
CASRLLNEKLFF
TGCGCCAGCAGACTGCTTAATGAAAAACTGTTTTTT
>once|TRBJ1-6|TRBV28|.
CASSLSSSPLHF
TGTGCCAGCAGTTTGTCTAGTTCACCCCTCCACTTT
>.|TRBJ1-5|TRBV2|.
CASSGTASKPQHF
TGTGCCAGCAGTGGGACAGCCTCTAAGCCCCAGCATTTT
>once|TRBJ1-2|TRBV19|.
CASSSTGILNYGYTF
TGTGCCAGTAGTTCTACAGGGATCTTAAACTATGGCTACACCTTC
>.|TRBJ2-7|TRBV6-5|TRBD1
CASRVDRANEQYF
TGTGCCAGCAGGGTCGACAGGGCCAACGAGCAGTACTTC
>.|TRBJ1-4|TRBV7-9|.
CASSLRGRANEKLFF
TGTGCCAGCAGCTTACGGGGGAGGGCTAATGAAAAACTGTTTTTT
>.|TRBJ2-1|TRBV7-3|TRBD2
CASSLLAGGNEQFF
TGTGCCAGCAGCTTACTAGCGGGGGGGAATGAGCAGTTCTTC
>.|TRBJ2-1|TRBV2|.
CASSFFWENEQFF
TGTGCCAGCAGTTTCTTCTGGGAGAATGAGCAGTTCTTC
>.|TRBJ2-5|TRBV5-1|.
CASSLDGGPQETQYF
TGCGCCAGCAGCCTGGACGGGGGGCCTCAAGAGACCCAGTACTTC
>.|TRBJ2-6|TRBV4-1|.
CASSQAGALSSGANVLTF
TGCGCCAGCAGCCAAGCAGGGGCCCTAAGCTCTGGGGCCAACGTCCTGACTTTC
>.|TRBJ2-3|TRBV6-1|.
CASSLDWSTDTQYF
TGTGCCAGCAGCCTCGACTGGAGCACAGATACGCAGTATTTT
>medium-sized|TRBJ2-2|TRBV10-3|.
CAISDFSGELFF
TGTGCCATCAGTGATTTCTCCGGGGAGCTGTTTTTT
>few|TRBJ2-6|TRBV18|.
CASSIGGQGANVLTF
TGTGCCAGCTCAATCGGAGGTCAGGGGGCCAACGTCCTGACTTTC
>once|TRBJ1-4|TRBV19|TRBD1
CASRSRTGRTKLFF
TGTGCCAGTAGATCCCGGACAGGGCGGACAAAACTGTTTTTT
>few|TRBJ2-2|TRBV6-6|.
CASSLSLPTRELFF
TGTGCCAGCAGCCTTAGCCTCCCGACTAGGGAGCTGTTTTTT
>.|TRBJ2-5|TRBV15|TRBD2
CATSGRYGGSLETQYF
TGTGCCACCAGCGGGCGGTATGGCGGGAGTTTGGAGACCCAGTACTTC
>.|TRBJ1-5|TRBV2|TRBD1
CASSEGAGGYQPQHF
TGTGCCAGCAGTGAAGGGGCAGGGGGTTATCAGCCCCAGCATTTT
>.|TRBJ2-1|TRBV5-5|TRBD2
CASSRSTGGGEQFF
TGTGCCAGCAGCCGCTCCACGGGGGGTGGTGAGCAGTTCTTC
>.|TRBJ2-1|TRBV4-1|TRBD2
CASTQGFRRGVTSYNEQFF
TGCGCCAGCACCCAGGGTTTTCGGCGGGGGGTTACCTCCTACAATGAGCAGTTCTTC
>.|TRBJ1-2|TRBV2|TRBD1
CASRPDRGHGYTF
TGTGCCAGCAGACCGGACAGGGGCCATGGCTACACCTTC
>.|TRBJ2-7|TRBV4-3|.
CASSQKSGAEQYF
TGCGCCAGCAGCCAGAAATCAGGGGCCGAGCAGTACTTC
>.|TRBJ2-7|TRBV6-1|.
CASSETDLPYEQYF
TGTGCCAGCAGTGAGACAGACCTACCCTACGAGCAGTACTTC
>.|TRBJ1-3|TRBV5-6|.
CASSLAGTLHTIYF
TGTGCCAGCAGCTTGGCCGGGACTTTGCACACCATATATTTT
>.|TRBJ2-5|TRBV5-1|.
CASREGAQETQYF
TGCGCCAGCAGGGAGGGGGCTCAAGAGACCCAGTACTTC
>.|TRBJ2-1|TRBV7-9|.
CASSLIVSEQFF
TGTGCCAGCAGCCTTATTGTGAGTGAGCAGTTCTTC
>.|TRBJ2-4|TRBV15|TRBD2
CATSRTSGGKNIQYF
TGTGCCACCAGCAGGACTAGCGGGGGCAAAAACATTCAGTACTTC
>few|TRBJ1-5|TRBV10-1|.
CASSGDWDFPGGNQPQHF
TGCGCCAGCAGTGGGGATTGGGACTTTCCCGGGGGCAATCAGCCCCAGCATTTT
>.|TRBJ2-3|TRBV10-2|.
CASSEYLVSDTQYF
TGCGCCAGCAGTGAGTACCTAGTATCCGATACGCAGTATTTT
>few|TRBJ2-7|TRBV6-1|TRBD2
CASSRTGLAAHEQYF
TGTGCCAGCAGCCGAACGGGACTAGCGGCCCACGAGCAGTACTTC
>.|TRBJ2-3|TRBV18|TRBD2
CASSPDPPLAGITDTQYF
TGTGCCAGCTCACCTGATCCCCCGCTAGCGGGGATCACAGATACGCAGTATTTT
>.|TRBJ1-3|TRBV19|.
CASSTHFYSGNTIYF
TGTGCCAGTAGTACGCACTTTTACTCTGGAAACACCATATATTTT
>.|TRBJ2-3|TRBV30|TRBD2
CAWEAGKSTDTQYF
TGTGCCTGGGAAGCGGGGAAAAGCACAGATACGCAGTATTTT
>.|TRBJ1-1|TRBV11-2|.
CASSSHSGTEAFF
TGTGCCAGCAGCTCCCATTCGGGCACTGAAGCTTTCTTT
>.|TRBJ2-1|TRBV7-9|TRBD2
CASSTIAGGWLGSYNEQFF
TGTGCCAGCAGCACCATAGCGGGGGGATGGTTGGGCTCCTACAATGAGCAGTTCTTC
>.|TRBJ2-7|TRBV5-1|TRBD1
CASSLGQGREQYF
TGCGCCAGCAGCTTGGGACAGGGGAGAGAGCAGTACTTC
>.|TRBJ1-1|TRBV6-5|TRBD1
CASSPRTGGLAFF
TGTGCCAGCAGCCCCCGGACAGGGGGATTGGCTTTCTTT
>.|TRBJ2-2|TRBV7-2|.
CASSPEWLAVAGELFF
TGTGCCAGCAGCCCCGAATGGTTAGCGGTTGCCGGGGAGCTGTTTTTT
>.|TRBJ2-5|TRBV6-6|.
CASSYSGQDLRETQYF
TGTGCCAGCAGTTACTCGGGGCAGGACCTGCGGGAGACCCAGTACTTC
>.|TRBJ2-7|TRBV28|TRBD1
CASSWGQGSQQYF
TGTGCCAGCAGTTGGGGACAGGGTTCTCAGCAGTACTTC
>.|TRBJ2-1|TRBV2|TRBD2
CASGGGLAGGFNEQFF
TGTGCCAGCGGAGGGGGACTAGCGGGGGGATTCAATGAGCAGTTCTTC
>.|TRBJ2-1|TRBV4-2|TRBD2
CASSREGPSGGSLGEQFF
TGTGCCAGCAGCCGGGAGGGGCCTAGCGGGGGGTCCCTCGGGGAGCAGTTCTTC
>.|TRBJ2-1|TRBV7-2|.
CASSLGVGSNEQFF
TGTGCCAGCAGCTTAGGGGTAGGGAGCAATGAGCAGTTCTTC
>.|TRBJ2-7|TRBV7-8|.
CASSLVQSSYEQYF
TGTGCCAGCAGCTTAGTACAGAGCTCCTACGAGCAGTACTTC
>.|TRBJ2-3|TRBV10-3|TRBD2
CAIKLSGGATDTQYF
TGTGCCATCAAACTTAGCGGGGGGGCGACAGATACGCAGTATTTT
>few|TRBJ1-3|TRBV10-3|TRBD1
CAIRRQGASSGNTIYF
TGTGCCATCAGGAGACAGGGGGCGAGCTCTGGAAACACCATATATTTT
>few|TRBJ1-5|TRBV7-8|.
CASSFRDNQPQHF
TGTGCCAGCAGCTTCAGGGACAATCAGCCCCAGCATTTT
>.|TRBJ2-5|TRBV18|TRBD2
CASSPRTGGNAKTQYF
TGTGCCAGCTCCCCGAGGACGGGGGGAAACGCGAAGACCCAGTACTTC
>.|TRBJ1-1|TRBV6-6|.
CASSYSTGEAFF
TGTGCCAGCAGTTACTCGACGGGTGAAGCTTTCTTT
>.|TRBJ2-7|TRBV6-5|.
CASSYSTTGGYEQYF
TGTGCCAGCAGTTACTCGACAACGGGCGGGTACGAGCAGTACTTC
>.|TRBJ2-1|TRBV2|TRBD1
CASSLGQYNEQFF
TGTGCCAGCAGTTTGGGACAGTACAATGAGCAGTTCTTC
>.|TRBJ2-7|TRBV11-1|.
CASSLFNRETYEQYF
TGTGCCAGCAGCTTATTTAACAGGGAAACCTACGAGCAGTACTTC
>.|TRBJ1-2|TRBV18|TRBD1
CASSLRDRVYGYTF
TGTGCCAGCTCACTCCGGGACAGGGTCTATGGCTACACCTTC
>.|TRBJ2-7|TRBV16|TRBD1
CASSDRQGAYEQYF
TGTGCCAGCAGCGATAGACAGGGGGCCTACGAGCAGTACTTC
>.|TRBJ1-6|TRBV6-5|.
CASRRAGEYSPLHF
TGTGCCAGCAGGAGGGCAGGGGAATATTCACCCCTCCACTTT
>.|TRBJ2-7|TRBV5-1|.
CASSFGGPYEQYF
TGCGCCAGCAGCTTCGGGGGGCCCTACGAGCAGTACTTC
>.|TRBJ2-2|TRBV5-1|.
CASKTNSNTGELFF
TGCGCCAGCAAGACTAATTCGAACACCGGGGAGCTGTTTTTT
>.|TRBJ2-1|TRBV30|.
CAWSSGYSYNEQFF
TGTGCCTGGAGTAGCGGGTACTCCTACAATGAGCAGTTCTTC
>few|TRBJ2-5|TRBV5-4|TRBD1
CASSSQTGTQETQYF
TGTGCCAGCAGCTCCCAGACAGGGACACAAGAGACCCAGTACTTC
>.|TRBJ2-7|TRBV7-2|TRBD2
CASSLVGREGQYF
TGTGCCAGCAGCTTAGTCGGCCGGGAGGGGCAGTACTTC